This T cell receptor (beta chain) was identified in a study of blood T cell repertoires in COVID-19. In the study overall: COVID-19 samples, acute and convalescent, were from the United States, Italy and Spain. From T cells, B-cell-depleted T cells, or PBMCs came the material, which was cDNA or gDNA.

The V and J ends lost 0 bases and 5 bases respectively, with 8 bases between them. The germline gives CDR1 MNHEY, CDR2 SVGAGI. CDR3 length: 14 amino acids. The table came from immunoSEQ multiplex PCR; TCRdb's copy has only in-frame clones and leaves some out. The sample gives approximately 250,000 clones, about 86% of which show up once; around 3.6% is in the top ten. This clone was found once. The source of this sequence is a man aged 18 to 35 with active or convalescent COVID-19. Input material: peripheral blood. This rearrangement joins TRBV6-5 to TRBJ2-1, with D maybe TRBD1 (6 bases). The CDR3 DNA sequence: TGTGCCAGCAGTTACTCAGGGACAAACAATGAGCAGTTCTTC. Amino acids: CASSYSGTNNEQFF.